Presented here are 31 T cell receptor beta chains from one specimen sequenced in a study of blood T cell repertoires in COVID-19. TCRdb's table, derived via immunoSEQ multiplex PCR, lists solely in-frame clones and lacks some. The table records approximately 150,000 clones, approximately 90% of them present only once. What was sequenced was peripheral blood. These receptors all stem from a human donor in a cohort sampled during active COVID-19.

J is TRBJ2-7 and V is TRBV18, with 8 bases that match TRBD2. CDR3 length equals 12 residues. J lost 9 bases, V lost 6 bases, and 7 bases had no gene match. Germline V gives CDR1 KGHSH, CDR2 LQKENI. The DNA of the CDR3 is TGTGCCAGCTCCCCTGGCGGGGGGTGGCAGTACTTC. Residues: CASSPGGGWQYF. Full variable domain (rest looked up from reference TRBV18 and TRBJ2-7): NAGVMQNPRHLVRRRGQEARLRCSPMKGHSHVYWYRQLPEEGLKFMVYLQKENIIDESGMPKERFSAEFPKEGPSILRIQQVVRGDSAAYFCASSPGGGWQYFGPGTRLTVT.

The CDR3 loop is CASRLRTTSEQYF. For the CDR3, the DNA is TGTGCCAGCAGACTAAGGACAACGAGCGAGCAGTACTTC. The chain carries TRBV6-6 and TRBJ2-7; perhaps TRBD1 as D (5 bases). V dropped 6 bases and J dropped 6 bases, with 15 bases sitting between them. Germline V lookup: CDR1 MNHNY, CDR2 SVGAGI (reference sequence). The CDR3 has 13 residues.

This clone was counted once. This chain links TRBV27 with TRBJ1-4; weak D call: TRBD1 (6 bases). In germline, CDR1 is MNHEY, CDR2 SMNVEV (reference sequence). V lost 5 bases and J lost 8, with 15 bases in between. This CDR3 region has 14 residues. The CDR3 reads CASSRTPRGEKLFF. DNA of the CDR3: TGTGCCAGCAGTCGCACCCCGAGGGGGGAAAAACTGTTTTTT.

V usage is TRBV13 and J usage is TRBJ2-3; weak D call: TRBD1 (5 bases). Per the germline V gene, CDR1 is PRHDT and CDR2 is FYEKMQ (reference sequence). V was pared by 5 bases and J by 2 bases, with 8 bases between. The CDR3 contains 13 residues. Written as DNA, the CDR3 is TGTGCCAGCAGCCAGGGTACCACAGATACGCAGTATTTT. It yields the protein CASSQGTTDTQYF.

The CDR3 sequence is CASSIGTGLNTEAFF. CDR3 in DNA: TGCGCCAGCAGCATAGGGACAGGTCTGAACACTGAAGCTTTCTTT. The chain is built from TRBV5-1 and TRBJ1-1, with 8 bases aligning to TRBD1. V shed 4 bases, J shed 0 bases, and the junction held 5 bases outside the gene matches. Germline values: CDR1 SGHRS, CDR2 YFSETQ. There are 15 residues in the CDR3.

The chain couples TRBV23-1 to TRBJ2-7, with 9 nucleotides matching TRBD2. TRBV23-1 is known as an ORF, though its function is uncertain. The CDR3 runs 18 residues. Trimming took 3 bases from V and 0 from J; bases not matched to a gene: 12. CDR3 sequence reads: CASSHLDLTSGYSYEQYF. As DNA, the CDR3 is TGCGCCAGCAGTCACCTGGACCTGACTAGCGGCTACTCCTACGAGCAGTACTTC.

This clone was counted only a few times. A junction end diverges from the germline sequence, so it may reflect a read error. The rearrangement links TRBV7-9 to TRBJ2-1; possible D gene TRBD1, 5 bases. The CDR3 covers 14 residues. Germline loops: CDR1 SEHNR, CDR2 FQNEAQ (reference sequence). The CDR3 loop reads CASSLDGRLTDRIF. CDR3 nucleotide sequence: TGTGCCAGCAGCTTAGACGGGCGGCTTACAGACAGAATCTTC.

V is TRBV9 and J is TRBJ2-7; TRBD1 is a possible D gene (6 bases). The germline CDR1 and CDR2 sequences are SGDLS and YYNGEE. The CDR3 length is 14 residues. Trimming cost V 0 bases and J 2 bases, with 9 bases left between them. Here the CDR3 reads CASSVATGPYEQYF. As DNA, the CDR3 is TGTGCCAGCAGCGTAGCCACAGGGCCCTACGAGCAGTACTTC.

The chain links TRBV24-1 to TRBJ1-1; TRBD1 aligns across 7 bases. Germline V gives CDR1 KGHDR, CDR2 SFDVKD. CDR3 length equals 15 residues. The J segment lost 1 base and the V segment lost 4 bases, leaving 5 bases of the junction unmatched. Here the CDR3 DNA reads TGTGCCACCAGTGACCCTCGACAGGGGAACACTGAAGCTTTCTTT. This translates into CATSDPRQGNTEAFF.

This clone has a handful of counts. V and J are TRBV28 and TRBJ2-1; a possible D gene is TRBD2 (7 bases). Trimming stripped 6 bases from V and 5 bases from J, with 17 bases between. The CDR3 contains 15 residues. The germline CDR1 and CDR2 sequences are MDHEN and SYDVKM. In DNA, the CDR3 is TGTGCCAGCAGCGAATTACAGGGAGGGGACAATGAGCAGTTCTTC. This codes for CASSELQGGDNEQFF.

CDR3 protein: CASSQDLLAGGAGETQYF. For the CDR3, the DNA is TGTGCCAGCAGCCAAGATCTTCTAGCGGGGGGGGCGGGAGAGACCCAGTACTTC. This chain joins TRBV4-2 and TRBJ2-5; 12 nucleotides line up with TRBD2. With V trimmed by 0 bases and J by 4 bases, 9 bases remained unmatched. This CDR3 has 18 amino acids. Germline V gene data show CDR1 as LGHNA and CDR2 as YNFKEQ.

The rearrangement joins TRBV4-1 to TRBJ2-7, with D perhaps matching TRBD1 (5 bases). The germline V gene encodes CDR1 MGHRA and CDR2 YSYEKL. The CDR3 loop spans 16 amino acids. The V end was cut by 1 base, the J end by 2 bases, with 15 bases between. This CDR3 reads CASSQGNQGLAYEQYF. Written as DNA, the CDR3 is TGCGCCAGCAGCCAAGGGAACCAGGGATTGGCCTACGAGCAGTACTTC.

This clone was counted a single time. The rearrangement links TRBV4-1 to TRBJ2-3; the D is unclear. The CDR3 is made up of 13 amino acids. The V gene's germline CDR1 is MGHRA and CDR2 YSYEKL. V lost 3 bases and J lost 5, with 9 bases in between. The CDR3 DNA sequence: TGCGCCAGCAGCCAGGTACTCGGAGATACGCAGTATTTT. Translation gives CASSQVLGDTQYF.

The chain combines TRBV5-1 with TRBJ2-1, with 7 bases that match TRBD2. After removal of 4 bases from V and 2 bases from J, the junction contained 9 bases not matched to a gene. Germline V lookup: CDR1 SGHRS, CDR2 YFSETQ. This CDR3 contains 16 residues. For the CDR3, the DNA is TGCGCCAGCAGCAGAATTAGCGGGCAACCCTACAATGAGCAGTTCTTC. It is translated as CASSRISGQPYNEQFF.

The V gene is TRBV10-3, the J gene TRBJ1-5; the match to TRBD1 covers 9 bases. The CDR3 is made up of 14 amino acids. Germline-derived CDR1 and CDR2 are ENHRY and SYGVKD. V lost 4 bases, J lost 6 bases, and 4 bases stayed unmatched. The CDR3 sequence is CAISAGQGVQPQHF. CDR3 DNA: TGTGCCATCAGTGCGGGACAGGGCGTTCAGCCCCAGCATTTT.

The chain is built from TRBV6-1 and TRBJ1-6, with 7 bases fitting TRBD1. Looked up from germline, CDR1 is MNHNS and CDR2 is SASEGT. Unmatched junction bases numbered 4, after V lost 2 bases and J lost 6 bases. The CDR3 contains 15 residues. CDR3 bases: TGTGCCAGCAGTGAAATGCAGGGGGGTAATTCACCCCTCCACTTT. As protein: CASSEMQGGNSPLHF.

This chain joins TRBV19 and TRBJ1-1, with D possibly being TRBD1 (6 bases). The CDR3 is 14 amino acids. Germline CDR1 and CDR2: LNHDA and SQIVND (reference sequence). V dropped 6 bases and J dropped 5 bases, with 16 bases sitting between them. The CDR3 region is CASRAQGRYTEAFF. The CDR3, as DNA: TGTGCCAGTAGAGCCCAGGGGCGGTATACTGAAGCTTTCTTT.

This clone was found a few times. J is TRBJ2-1 and V is TRBV7-3; weak D call: TRBD2 (6 bases). The germline gives CDR1 SGHTA, CDR2 FQGTGA. Deletions cut 1 base from V and 3 bases from J, with 13 bases between. The CDR3 contains 16 residues. The CDR3 here is CASSLKGQGGYNEQFF. The CDR3 nucleotides read TGTGCCAGCAGCTTAAAAGGGCAGGGAGGCTACAATGAGCAGTTCTTC. The full variable domain, with the rest looked up from reference TRBV7-3 and TRBJ2-1, is GAGVSQTPSNKVTEKGKYVELRCDPISGHTALYWYRQSLGQGPEFLIYFQGTGAADDSGLPNDRFFAVRPEGSVSTLKIQRTERGDSAVYLCASSLKGQGGYNEQFFGPGTRLTVL.

The rearrangement links TRBV6-5 to TRBJ2-7; a weak D match, TRBD1 (5 bases). Germline CDR1 and CDR2: MNHEY and SVGAGI. The CDR3 is 13 residues long. Trimming took 6 bases from V and 0 from J, leaving 9 bases between them. In DNA form, the CDR3 reads TGTGCCAGCAGCCACGACAGCTCCTACGAGCAGTACTTC. Its translation: CASSHDSSYEQYF.

This clone was found once. The chain is built from TRBV18 and TRBJ1-6; D is perhaps TRBD1 (6 bases). Germline V CDR1 and CDR2: KGHSH, LQKENI. The CDR3 is 16 residues long. With 3 bases removed from V and 7 bases from J, the gap between germline ends came to 16 bases. The CDR3 here is CASSPVPAGDNSPLHF. DNA of the CDR3: TGTGCCAGCTCACCCGTACCCGCAGGGGACAATTCACCCCTCCACTTT.

The chain joins TRBV5-8 to TRBJ1-1, with D maybe TRBD1 (6 bases). CDR3 length equals 16 residues. With 4 bases removed from V and 2 bases from J, the gap between germline ends came to 18 bases. Germline assignment: CDR1 SGHTS and CDR2 YDEGEE. The CDR3 here is CASSHMSGQPNTEAFF. Written as DNA, the CDR3 is TGTGCCAGCAGCCATATGAGCGGACAGCCTAACACTGAAGCTTTCTTT.

The chain links TRBV11-3 to TRBJ1-1; unclear D gene. The CDR3 is 14 residues long. Trimming took 5 bases from V and 1 from J, leaving 11 bases between them. The V gene's germline CDR1 is SGHNT and CDR2 YENEEA. Here the CDR3 reads CASSLGRGNTEAFF. CDR3 nucleotide sequence: TGTGCCAGCAGCCTAGGCAGAGGGAACACTGAAGCTTTCTTT.

V is TRBV7-2 and J is TRBJ2-7, with TRBD1 matching 7 bases. CDR3 length: 14 amino acids. The germline V gene has CDR1 SGHTA and CDR2 FQGNSA. Trimming at V came to 2 bases and at J to 0 bases, leaving 1 base not matched to a gene. The CDR3 reads CASSLSGGSYEQYF. DNA for the CDR3: TGTGCCAGCAGCTTATCAGGGGGCTCCTACGAGCAGTACTTC.

This chain joins TRBV7-9 and TRBJ1-5, with unresolved D. Trimming took 3 bases from V and 7 from J, leaving 16 bases between them. This CDR3 spans 15 amino acids. From germline, CDR1 is SEHNR and CDR2 FQNEAQ (reference sequence). CDR3 nucleotides: TGTGCCAGCAGCTTTCAGGAGGGTAATTTGCAGCCCCAGCATTTT. Amino acids: CASSFQEGNLQPQHF.

The chain carries TRBV2 and TRBJ1-2; D remains ambiguous. The CDR3 contains 15 residues. CDR1 SNHLY and CDR2 FYNNEI come from the germline V gene. The V and J ends lost 5 bases and 2 bases respectively, with 15 bases between them. The CDR3 DNA sequence: TGTGCCAGCAGTAAAGACCCCTCGGTCAACTATGGCTACACCTTC. Translating gives CASSKDPSVNYGYTF. Using reference TRBV2 and TRBJ1-2 for the parts outside the CDR3, the full variable domain is EPEVTQTPSHQVTQMGQEVILRCVPISNHLYFYWYRQILGQKVEFLVSFYNNEISEKSEIFDDQFSVERPDGSNFTLKIRSTKLEDSAMYFCASSKDPSVNYGYTFGSGTRLTVV.

V is TRBV5-6 and J is TRBJ2-5; tentative D call: TRBD1 (6 bases). V lost 3 bases to trimming and J lost 0 bases, with 15 bases between them. The germline V gene has CDR1 SGHDT and CDR2 YYEEEE. This CDR3 has 16 amino acids. The CDR3 sequence: CASSWWTAQYQETQYF. The DNA for the CDR3 is TGTGCCAGCAGCTGGTGGACAGCGCAGTACCAAGAGACCCAGTACTTC.

The genes are TRBV9 and TRBJ2-1; 7 bases line up with TRBD1. This CDR3 has 14 residues. The germline V gene has CDR1 SGDLS and CDR2 YYNGEE. J gave up 8 bases and V 6 bases, and 11 bases lay outside the gene matches. DNA of the CDR3: TGTGCCAGCACCCGGGGACAGTTCCGGGATGAGCAGTTCTTC. Its translation is CASTRGQFRDEQFF.

This chain links TRBV3-1 (or the pseudogene TRBV3-2) with TRBJ2-1; TRBD2 might be the D (7 bases). Trimming removed 0 bases at V and 0 bases at J, with 9 bases between. The CDR3 contains 16 residues. Germline assignment: CDR1 LGHDT and CDR2 YNNKEL (reference sequence). Written as DNA, the CDR3 is TGTGCCAGCAGCCAAGATGGGGGGGCCTCCTACAATGAGCAGTTCTTC. It yields the protein CASSQDGGASYNEQFF.

This clone was counted once. The chain uses TRBV2 and TRBJ1-1, with no clear D. V dropped 4 bases and J dropped 1 base, with 10 bases sitting between them. The CDR3 is made up of 14 amino acids. Germline V gives CDR1 SNHLY, CDR2 FYNNEI. The CDR3 DNA reads as TGTGCCAGCAGTGCTAGGCCTCAGAACACTGAAGCTTTCTTT. It is translated as CASSARPQNTEAFF. Filled out from reference TRBV2 and TRBJ1-1, the complete variable domain reads EPEVTQTPSHQVTQMGQEVILRCVPISNHLYFYWYRQILGQKVEFLVSFYNNEISEKSEIFDDQFSVERPDGSNFTLKIRSTKLEDSAMYFCASSARPQNTEAFFGQGTRLTVV.

The CDR3 here is CASSSAGENQPQHF. CDR3 sequence (DNA): TGTGCCAGCAGCAGCGCAGGGGAAAACCAGCCCCAGCATTTT. The rearrangement links TRBV4-2 to TRBJ1-5; a possible D gene is TRBD1 (6 bases). The V and J ends lost 5 bases and 7 bases respectively, with 15 bases between them. The CDR3 has 14 amino acids. Germline CDR1 is LGHNA and CDR2 is YNFKEQ.

The chain couples TRBV7-6 to TRBJ1-5, with 9 positions matching TRBD1. CDR1 SGHVS and CDR2 FNYEAQ come from the germline V gene. The CDR3 has 14 amino acids. The junction had 4 bases not matched to a gene; V was cut back by 5 bases and J by 5 bases. Written as DNA, the CDR3 is TGTGCCAGCAGCCCCGGGACAGGGTATCAGCCCCAGCATTTT. It encodes CASSPGTGYQPQHF. The full variable domain, with the rest looked up from reference TRBV7-6 and TRBJ1-5, is GAGVSQSPRYKVTKRGQDVALRCDPISGHVSLYWYRQALGQGPEFLTYFNYEAQQDKSGLPNDRFSAERPEGSISTLTIQRTEQRDSAMYRCASSPGTGYQPQHFGDGTRLSIL.